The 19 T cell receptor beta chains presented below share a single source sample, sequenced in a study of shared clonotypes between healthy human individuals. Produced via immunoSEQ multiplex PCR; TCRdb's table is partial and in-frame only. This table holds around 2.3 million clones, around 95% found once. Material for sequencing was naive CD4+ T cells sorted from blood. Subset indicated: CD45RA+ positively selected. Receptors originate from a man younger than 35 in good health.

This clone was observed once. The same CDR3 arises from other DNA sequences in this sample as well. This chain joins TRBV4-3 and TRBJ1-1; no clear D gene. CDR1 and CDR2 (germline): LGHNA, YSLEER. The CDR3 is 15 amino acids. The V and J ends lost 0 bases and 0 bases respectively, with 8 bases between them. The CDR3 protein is CASSQDLTVNTEAFF. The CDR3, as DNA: TGCGCCAGCAGCCAAGATCTCACAGTGAACACTGAAGCTTTCTTT.

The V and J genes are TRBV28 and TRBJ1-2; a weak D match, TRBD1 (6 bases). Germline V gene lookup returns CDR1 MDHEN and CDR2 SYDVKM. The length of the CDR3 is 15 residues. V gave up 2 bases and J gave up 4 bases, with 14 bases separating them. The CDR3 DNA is TGTGCCAGCAGTTTACCTAACAGGGAGCGCTATGGCTACACCTTC. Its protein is CASSLPNRERYGYTF.

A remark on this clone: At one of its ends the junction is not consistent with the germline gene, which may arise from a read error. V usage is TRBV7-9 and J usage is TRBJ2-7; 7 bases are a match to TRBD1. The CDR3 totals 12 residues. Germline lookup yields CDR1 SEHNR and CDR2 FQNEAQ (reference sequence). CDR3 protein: CASSLATGTVFF. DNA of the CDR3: TGTGCCAGCAGCTTAGCCACCGGGACAGTTTTCTTC.

The chain's CDR3 is CASSKMDSYEKLFF. The CDR3 DNA is TGTGCCAGCAGTAAAATGGACTCCTATGAAAAACTGTTTTTT. The rearrangement joins TRBV25-1 to TRBJ1-4; D call uncertain. CDR3 length equals 14 residues. Germline values: CDR1 MGHDK, CDR2 SYGVNS. V lost 5 bases, J lost 6 bases, and 13 bases lay in between.

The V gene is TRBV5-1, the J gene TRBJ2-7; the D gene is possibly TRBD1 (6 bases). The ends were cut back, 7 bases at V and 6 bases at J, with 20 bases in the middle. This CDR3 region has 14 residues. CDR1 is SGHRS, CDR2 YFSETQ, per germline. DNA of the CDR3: TGCGCCAGCCGACCCGAGGACAGAGTGGGCGAGCAGTACTTC. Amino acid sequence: CASRPEDRVGEQYF.

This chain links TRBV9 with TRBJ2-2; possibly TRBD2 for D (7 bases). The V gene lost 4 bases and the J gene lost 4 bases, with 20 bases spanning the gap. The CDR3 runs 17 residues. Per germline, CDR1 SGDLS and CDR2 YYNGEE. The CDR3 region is CASSLGRGGAGTGELFF. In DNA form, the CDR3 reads TGTGCCAGCAGCCTTGGGAGGGGGGGCGCGGGCACCGGGGAGCTGTTTTTT.

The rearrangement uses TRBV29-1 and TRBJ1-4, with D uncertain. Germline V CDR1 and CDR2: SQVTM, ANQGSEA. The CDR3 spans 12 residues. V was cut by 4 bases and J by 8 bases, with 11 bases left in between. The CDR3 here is CSVAWAIEKLFF. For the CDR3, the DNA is TGCAGCGTTGCGTGGGCCATCGAAAAACTGTTTTTT. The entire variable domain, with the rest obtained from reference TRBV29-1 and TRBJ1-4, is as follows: SAVISQKPSRDICQRGTSLTIQCQVDSQVTMMFWYRQQPGQSLTLIATANQGSEATYESGFVIDKFPISRPNLTFSTLTVSNMSPEDSSIYLCSVAWAIEKLFFGSGTQLSVL.

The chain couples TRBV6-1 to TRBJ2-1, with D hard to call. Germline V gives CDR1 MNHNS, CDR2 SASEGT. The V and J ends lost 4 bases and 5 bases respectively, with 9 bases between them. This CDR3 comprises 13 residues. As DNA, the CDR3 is TGTGCCAGCAGTGGTAGGACGGACAATGAGCAGTTCTTC. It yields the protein CASSGRTDNEQFF.

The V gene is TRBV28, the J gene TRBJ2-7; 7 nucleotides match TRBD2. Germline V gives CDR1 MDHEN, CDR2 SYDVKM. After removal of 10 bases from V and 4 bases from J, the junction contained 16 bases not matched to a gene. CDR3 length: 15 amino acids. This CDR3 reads CATGPGGNGGYEQYF. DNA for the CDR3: TGTGCCACGGGCCCGGGGGGTAACGGTGGGTACGAGCAGTACTTC. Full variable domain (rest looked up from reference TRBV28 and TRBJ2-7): DVKVTQSSRYLVKRTGEKVFLECVQDMDHENMFWYRQDPGLGLRLIYFSYDVKMKEKGDIPEGYSVSREKKERFSLILESASTNQTSMYLCATGPGGNGGYEQYFGPGTRLTVT.

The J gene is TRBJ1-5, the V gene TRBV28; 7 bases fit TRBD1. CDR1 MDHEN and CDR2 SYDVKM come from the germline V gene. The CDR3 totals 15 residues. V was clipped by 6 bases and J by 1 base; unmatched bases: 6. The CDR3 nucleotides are TGTGCCAGCAGACTGACAGGGAGGAGCAATCAGCCCCAGCATTTT. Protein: CASRLTGRSNQPQHF.

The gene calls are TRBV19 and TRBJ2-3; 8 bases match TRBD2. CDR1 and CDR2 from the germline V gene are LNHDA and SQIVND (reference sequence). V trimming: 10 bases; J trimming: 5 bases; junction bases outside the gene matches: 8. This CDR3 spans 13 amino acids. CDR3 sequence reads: CATGLALIDTQYF. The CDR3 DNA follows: TGTGCCACCGGACTAGCTTTAATAGATACGCAGTATTTT.

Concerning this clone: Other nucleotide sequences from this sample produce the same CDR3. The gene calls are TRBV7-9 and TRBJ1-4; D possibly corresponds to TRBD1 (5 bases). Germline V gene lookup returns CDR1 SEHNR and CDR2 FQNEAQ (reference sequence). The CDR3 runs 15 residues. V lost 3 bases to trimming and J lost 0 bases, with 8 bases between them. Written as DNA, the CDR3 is TGTGCCAGCAGCTTGGGGCGTGCAACTAATGAAAAACTGTTTTTT. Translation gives CASSLGRATNEKLFF. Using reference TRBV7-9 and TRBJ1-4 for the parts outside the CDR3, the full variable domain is DTGVSQNPRHKITKRGQNVTFRCDPISEHNRLYWYRQTLGQGPEFLTYFQNEAQLEKSRLLSDRFSAERPKGSFSTLEIQRTEQGDSAMYLCASSLGRATNEKLFFGSGTQLSVL.

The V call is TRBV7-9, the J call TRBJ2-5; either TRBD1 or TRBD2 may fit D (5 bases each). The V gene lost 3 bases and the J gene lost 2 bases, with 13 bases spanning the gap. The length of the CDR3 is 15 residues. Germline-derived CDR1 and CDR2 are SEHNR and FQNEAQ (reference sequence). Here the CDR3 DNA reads TGTGCCAGCAGCTTGGACCGGGACCGACAAGAGACCCAGTACTTC. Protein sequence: CASSLDRDRQETQYF.

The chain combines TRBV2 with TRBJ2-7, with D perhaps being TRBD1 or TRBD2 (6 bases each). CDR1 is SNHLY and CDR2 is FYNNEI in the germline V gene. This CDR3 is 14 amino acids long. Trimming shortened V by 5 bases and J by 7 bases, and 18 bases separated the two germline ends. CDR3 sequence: CASSPIGGHGEQYF. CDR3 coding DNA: TGTGCCAGCAGTCCAATAGGGGGGCATGGTGAGCAGTACTTC.

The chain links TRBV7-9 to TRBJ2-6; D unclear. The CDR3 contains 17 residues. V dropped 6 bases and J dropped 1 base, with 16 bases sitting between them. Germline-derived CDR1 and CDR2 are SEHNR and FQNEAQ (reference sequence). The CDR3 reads CASRLNQALSGANVLTF. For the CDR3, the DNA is TGTGCCAGCAGGCTTAACCAGGCTCTTTCTGGGGCCAACGTCCTGACTTTC. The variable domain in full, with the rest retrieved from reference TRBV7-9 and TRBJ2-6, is DTGVSQNPRHKITKRGQNVTFRCDPISEHNRLYWYRQTLGQGPEFLTYFQNEAQLEKSRLLSDRFSAERPKGSFSTLEIQRTEQGDSAMYLCASRLNQALSGANVLTFGAGSRLTVL.

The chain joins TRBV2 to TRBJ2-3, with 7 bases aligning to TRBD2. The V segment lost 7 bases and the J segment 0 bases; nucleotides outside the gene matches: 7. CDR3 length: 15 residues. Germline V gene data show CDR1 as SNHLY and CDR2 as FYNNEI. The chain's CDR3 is CASKREGPSTDTQYF. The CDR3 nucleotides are TGTGCCAGCAAAAGGGAGGGGCCTAGCACAGATACGCAGTATTTT.

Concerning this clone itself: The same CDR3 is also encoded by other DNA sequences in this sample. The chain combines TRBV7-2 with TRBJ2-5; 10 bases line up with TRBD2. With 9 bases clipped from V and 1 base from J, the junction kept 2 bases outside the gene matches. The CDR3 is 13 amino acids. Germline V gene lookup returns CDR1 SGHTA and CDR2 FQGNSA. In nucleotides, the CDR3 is TGTGCCAGTCGACTAGCGGGCCAAGAGACCCAGTACTTC. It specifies CASRLAGQETQYF.

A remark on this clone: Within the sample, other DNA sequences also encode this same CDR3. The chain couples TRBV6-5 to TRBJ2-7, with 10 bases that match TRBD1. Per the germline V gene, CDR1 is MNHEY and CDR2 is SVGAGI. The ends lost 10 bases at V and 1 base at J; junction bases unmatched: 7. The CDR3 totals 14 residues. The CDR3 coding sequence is TGTGCCACCTCCCGGGGACAGGGGTCCTACGAGCAGTACTTC. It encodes CATSRGQGSYEQYF.

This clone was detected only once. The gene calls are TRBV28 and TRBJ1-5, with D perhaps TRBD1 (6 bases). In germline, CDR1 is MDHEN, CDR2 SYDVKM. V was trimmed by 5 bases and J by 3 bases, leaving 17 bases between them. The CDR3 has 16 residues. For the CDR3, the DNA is TGTGCCAGCAGTCCCGGAACAGGGAAGACCAATCAGCCCCAGCATTTT. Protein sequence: CASSPGTGKTNQPQHF.